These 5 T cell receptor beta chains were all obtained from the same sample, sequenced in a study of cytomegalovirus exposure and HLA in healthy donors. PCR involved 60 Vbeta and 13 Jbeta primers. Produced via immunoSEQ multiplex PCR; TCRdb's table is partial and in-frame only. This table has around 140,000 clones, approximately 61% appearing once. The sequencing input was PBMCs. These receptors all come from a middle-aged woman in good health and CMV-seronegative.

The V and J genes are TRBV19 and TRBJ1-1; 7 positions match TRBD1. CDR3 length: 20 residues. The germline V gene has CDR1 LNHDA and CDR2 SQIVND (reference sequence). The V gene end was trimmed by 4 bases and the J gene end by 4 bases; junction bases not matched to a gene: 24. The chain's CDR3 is CASSTIVPLLSTGFSTEAFF. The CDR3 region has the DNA TGTGCCAGTAGTACCATAGTTCCCCTACTCTCGACAGGGTTCTCCACTGAAGCTTTCTTT.

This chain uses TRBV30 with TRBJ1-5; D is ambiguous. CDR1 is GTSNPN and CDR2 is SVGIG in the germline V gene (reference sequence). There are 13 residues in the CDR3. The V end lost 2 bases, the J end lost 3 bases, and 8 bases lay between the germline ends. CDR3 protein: CAWSYNINQPQHF. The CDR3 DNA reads TGTGCCTGGAGTTATAACATCAATCAGCCCCAGCATTTT.

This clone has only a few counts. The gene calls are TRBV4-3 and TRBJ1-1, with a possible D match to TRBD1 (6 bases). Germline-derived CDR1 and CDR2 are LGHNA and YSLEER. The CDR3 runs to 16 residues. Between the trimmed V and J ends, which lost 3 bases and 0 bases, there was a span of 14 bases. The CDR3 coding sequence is TGCGCCAGCAGCCAGATGACAGGACTGATGAACACTGAAGCTTTCTTT. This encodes CASSQMTGLMNTEAFF.

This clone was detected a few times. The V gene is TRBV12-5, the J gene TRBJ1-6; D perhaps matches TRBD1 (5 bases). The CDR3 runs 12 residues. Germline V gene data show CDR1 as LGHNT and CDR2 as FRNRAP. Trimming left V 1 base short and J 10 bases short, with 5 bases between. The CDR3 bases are TGTGCTAGTGGTTTGGACAGGTCACCCCTCCACTTT. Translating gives CASGLDRSPLHF. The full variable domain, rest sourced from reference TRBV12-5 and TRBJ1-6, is DARVTQTPRHKVTEMGQEVTMRCQPILGHNTVFWYRQTMMQGLELLAYFRNRAPLDDSGMPKDRFSAEMPDATLATLKIQPSEPRDSAVYFCASGLDRSPLHFGNGTRLTVT.

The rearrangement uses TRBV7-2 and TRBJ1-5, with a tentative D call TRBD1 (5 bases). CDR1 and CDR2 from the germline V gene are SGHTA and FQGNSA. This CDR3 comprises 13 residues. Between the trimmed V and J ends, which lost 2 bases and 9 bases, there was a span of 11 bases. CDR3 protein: CASSLLGQGPQHF. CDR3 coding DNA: TGTGCCAGCAGCTTATTAGGGCAGGGGCCCCAGCATTTT.